This T cell receptor beta chain was found in a study of CD8+CD57+ T cells in acquired aplastic anemia. Study as a whole: Sorted CD4+ and CD8+ cell DNA averaged 3.2 ug. Study-wide points: Between patients and controls, twenty-nine CD8+ CDR3 sequences were found in common.

Only patients with CD8+CD57+ cell expansion on flow cytometry were chosen for sequencing. Patients uniformly had severe acquired aplastic anemia. All patients were therapy-naive when blood was sampled. The sample holds one count of this clonotype. The antigen is unknown. Being one base from a much bigger clone, this may be a read error. Using genomic DNA as the template, TCR beta VDJ and CDR3 profiling was carried out. TCRdb reanalysed the reads using MiXCR and keeps one entry per CDR3 protein. This table holds 150,000 to 200,000 distinct CDR3 sequences, around half found once. The CDR3 length is 15 residues.

The receptor was isolated from a human donor with aplastic anemia. The sequenced sample was sorted CD4+, CD8+, or CD8+CD57+ T cells (not recorded which) from PBMCs. The chain is built from TRBV12-3 or TRBV12-4 and TRBJ1-3, with no clear D. The CDR3 loop reads CAGSLTTSSGNTIYF. The CDR3 nucleotides are TGTGCCGGCAGTTTAACTACGAGCAGTGGAAACACCATATATTTT.